This TCR beta chain was observed in a study of memory CD8 T cells in hepatitis C reinfection. Study context: Two donors resolved primary infection, then developed chronic reinfection.

Time point specified: late/post reinfection, 12 to 24 weeks after detection. No in vitro expansion preceded TCR sequencing of the sorted cells. Control naive CD8 T cells came from a couple of donors at all three reinfection time points. With 2 bases removed from V and 3 bases from J, the gap between germline ends came to 11 bases. Germline CDR1 and CDR2: MDHEN and SYDVKM. This CDR3 is 15 amino acids long. Only in-frame clones appear in the TCRdb table, and some are missing; sequencing was by immunoSEQ multiplex PCR. The table has some 50,000 clones, roughly 89% seen once; the top ten hold around 0.78%.

V gene TRBV28 combines with J gene TRBJ1-3; no clear D gene. The receptor was derived from a man aged 18-30 years with hepatitis C virus infection. Sequences were obtained from naive CD8+ T cells sorted from blood. In nucleotides, the CDR3 is TGTGCCAGCAGTTTACTTGGGCAGAATGGAAACACCATATATTTT. This encodes CASSLLGQNGNTIYF.